These T cell receptor beta chains were read from a single sample in a study of blood T cells in healthy people across ages. TCRdb fed the 5' RACE reads into MiXCR, producing one record per CDR3 protein. The sample consists of 500,000 to 600,000 distinct CDR3 sequences, approximately 27% of them appearing once. The specimen sequenced was blood. These receptors all come from a woman in her sixties or seventies in good health. Both conserved end residues are part of each CDR3. D genes are given only for firm matches. Clone size is not always given. Where it is, it says once, few, many or a class for expanded clones.

j_gene: TRBJ1-2; abundance: NA; v_gene: TRBV12-3/TRBV12-4; d_gene: NA; CDR3nt: TGTGCCAGCAGTTTATCCGTCCATGGCTACACCTTC; CDR3aa: CASSLSVHGYTF
j_gene: TRBJ1-1; abundance: many; v_gene: TRBV7-6; d_gene: NA; CDR3nt: TGTGCCAGCAGCCGGGACGGGAACACTGAAGCTTTCTTT; CDR3aa: CASSRDGNTEAFF
j_gene: TRBJ2-7; abundance: NA; v_gene: TRBV29-1; d_gene: TRBD1; CDR3nt: TGCAGCGCACCGGGACAGGGGTACGGCGAGCAGTACTTC; CDR3aa: CSAPGQGYGEQYF
j_gene: TRBJ2-3; abundance: NA; v_gene: TRBV7-2; d_gene: NA; CDR3nt: TGTGCCAGCAGCTCCGAGGCGGGAAGAGATACGCAGTATTTT; CDR3aa: CASSSEAGRDTQYF
j_gene: TRBJ1-4; abundance: NA; v_gene: TRBV20-1; d_gene: NA; CDR3nt: TGCAGTGCTAGACACCCCGGTGCAACTAATGAAAAACTGTTTTTT; CDR3aa: CSARHPGATNEKLFF
j_gene: TRBJ2-7; abundance: few; v_gene: TRBV7-9; d_gene: TRBD2; CDR3nt: TGTGCCAGCAGCTCCGGGGAGGGGACTAGCGGCCTCTACGAGCAGTACTTC; CDR3aa: CASSSGEGTSGLYEQYF
j_gene: TRBJ2-4; abundance: NA; v_gene: TRBV5-6; d_gene: TRBD2; CDR3nt: TGTGCCAGCAGCTTGGGCCGGGAGGGATCCAAAGCCAAAAACATTCAGTACTTC; CDR3aa: CASSLGREGSKAKNIQYF
j_gene: TRBJ2-5; abundance: NA; v_gene: TRBV29-1; d_gene: NA; CDR3nt: TGCAGCGTTGTAGTACGCCGACGAGGGATAGAGACCCAGTACTTC; CDR3aa: CSVVVRRRGIETQYF
j_gene: TRBJ2-5; abundance: once; v_gene: TRBV20-1; d_gene: NA; CDR3nt: TGCAGTGCACTCCGGGACCCCTCAGCCCAAGAGACCCAGTACTTC; CDR3aa: CSALRDPSAQETQYF
j_gene: TRBJ2-3; abundance: few; v_gene: TRBV2; d_gene: NA; CDR3nt: TGTGCCAGCAGAGTTGGTGATACGCAGTATTTT; CDR3aa: CASRVGDTQYF
j_gene: TRBJ1-1; abundance: NA; v_gene: TRBV6-2/TRBV6-3; d_gene: NA; CDR3nt: TGTGCCAGTCAGGGGCCGTACGCTGAAGCTTTCTTT; CDR3aa: CASQGPYAEAFF
j_gene: TRBJ2-7; abundance: NA; v_gene: TRBV12-3/TRBV12-4; d_gene: NA; CDR3nt: TGTGCCAGCAGTTTCCACAACTCCTACGAGCAGTACTTC; CDR3aa: CASSFHNSYEQYF
j_gene: TRBJ2-2; abundance: NA; v_gene: TRBV4-2; d_gene: TRBD2; CDR3nt: TGTGCCAGCTCGACAGCGGGGGACTACACCGGGGAGCTGCTTTTT; CDR3aa: CASSTAGDYTGELLF
j_gene: TRBJ2-5; abundance: few; v_gene: TRBV19; d_gene: TRBD2; CDR3nt: TGTGCCAGTAGTATAGGGGGGGGGTACCAAGAGACCCAGTACTTC; CDR3aa: CASSIGGGYQETQYF
j_gene: TRBJ2-1; abundance: once; v_gene: TRBV10-3; d_gene: TRBD2; CDR3nt: TGTGCCATCAGTCAATCTAGCGGGGGGTCGTACAATGAGCAGTTCTTC; CDR3aa: CAISQSSGGSYNEQFF